The text below deals with one T cell receptor (beta chain). Its antigen remains unidentified. This specimen belongs to a study of T cell responses to AZD1222 COVID-19 vaccine. Findings of the study overall: Regions 160-218 and 743-854 dominated among vaccine-associated CD4 TCRs spanning spike.

V lost 2 bases to trimming and J lost 5 bases; unmatched junction nucleotides: 1. Looked up from germline, CDR1 is SGHRS and CDR2 is YFSETQ. The CDR3 contains 14 residues. TCRdb's copy holds only in-frame clones and misses some; the assay was immunoSEQ multiplex PCR. The sample contains around 110,000 clones, roughly nine tenths of which appear only once. The material sequenced was peripheral blood, taken 28 days after the second AZD1222 dose. This rearrangement joins TRBV5-1 to TRBJ2-2; the match to TRBD1 covers 9 bases. The TCR was taken from an adult who received the AZD1222 COVID-19 vaccine. CDR3 DNA: TGCGCCAGCAGCTTACAGGGGGCGACCGGGGAGCTGTTTTTT. It codes for CASSLQGATGELFF.